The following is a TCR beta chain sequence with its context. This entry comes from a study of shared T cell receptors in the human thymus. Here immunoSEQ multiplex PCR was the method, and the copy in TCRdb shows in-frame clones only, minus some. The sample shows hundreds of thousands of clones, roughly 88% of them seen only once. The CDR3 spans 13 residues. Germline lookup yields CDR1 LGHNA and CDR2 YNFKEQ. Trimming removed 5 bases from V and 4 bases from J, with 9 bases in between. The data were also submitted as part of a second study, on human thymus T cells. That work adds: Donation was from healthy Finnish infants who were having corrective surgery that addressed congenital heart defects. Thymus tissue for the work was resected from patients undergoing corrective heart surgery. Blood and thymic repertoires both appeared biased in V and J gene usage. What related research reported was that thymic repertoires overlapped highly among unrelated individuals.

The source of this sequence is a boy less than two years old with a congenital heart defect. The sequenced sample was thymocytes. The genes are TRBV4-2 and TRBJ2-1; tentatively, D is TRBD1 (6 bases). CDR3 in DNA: TGTGCCAGCAGCTGGACAGAATACAATGAGCAGTTCTTC. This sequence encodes CASSWTEYNEQFF.